This TCR beta chain originates from a study of T cell responses to AZD1222 COVID-19 vaccine. Study as a whole: Second-dose schedules of about 4 or about 12 weeks were combined. Study-wide findings and caveats: Clonal diversity was possibly underestimated, and the donors were mostly white British, with more females.

The protocol was immunoSEQ multiplex PCR, while the TCRdb copy is restricted to in-frame clones and leaves out a portion. The sample shows 150,000 to 180,000 clones, about nine tenths of them seen only once. With regard to this clone: The target antigen is unknown.

The CDR3 length is 14 residues. Between the trimmed V and J ends, which lost 2 bases and 1 base, there was a span of 11 bases. From germline, CDR1 is SQVTM and CDR2 ANQGSEA. Sequenced material: peripheral blood, taken on day 0 of AZD1222 vaccination. This sequence joins TRBV29-1 and TRBJ1-1, with D possibly matching TRBD1 (5 bases). The receptor was derived from an adult in good health. The CDR3 loop reads CSVETRGENTEAFF. In DNA form, the CDR3 reads TGCAGCGTTGAAACCCGGGGCGAGAACACTGAAGCTTTCTTT.